The clone carrying this T cell receptor (beta chain) was observed at least ten times. This sample is drawn from a study of T cells in Graves' hyperthyroidism and ophthalmopathy. RNA transcripts were the template for amplifying TCR beta CDR3 regions. The HTBI primer set was used in a first-round RT-PCR of the TCR CDR3. MiXCR, applied by TCRdb to the multiplex PCR reads, yields one record per CDR3 protein. This table has approximately 410,000 distinct CDR3 sequences, roughly 14% appearing once. Source material: blood. The sequence came from a young man with Graves' ophthalmopathy.

CDR3 nucleotide sequence: TGTGCCAGCAGCCCCGAGTTTGGGACTAGCGGCCCCCCCGGGCAGTTCTTC. It codes for CASSPEFGTSGPPGQFF. The V gene is TRBV13, the J gene TRBJ2-1, with TRBD2 identical over 11 bases. With 5 bases clipped from V and 12 bases from J, the junction kept 18 bases outside the gene matches. CDR1 and CDR2 from the germline V gene are PRHDT and FYEKMQ (reference sequence). This CDR3 spans 17 amino acids.